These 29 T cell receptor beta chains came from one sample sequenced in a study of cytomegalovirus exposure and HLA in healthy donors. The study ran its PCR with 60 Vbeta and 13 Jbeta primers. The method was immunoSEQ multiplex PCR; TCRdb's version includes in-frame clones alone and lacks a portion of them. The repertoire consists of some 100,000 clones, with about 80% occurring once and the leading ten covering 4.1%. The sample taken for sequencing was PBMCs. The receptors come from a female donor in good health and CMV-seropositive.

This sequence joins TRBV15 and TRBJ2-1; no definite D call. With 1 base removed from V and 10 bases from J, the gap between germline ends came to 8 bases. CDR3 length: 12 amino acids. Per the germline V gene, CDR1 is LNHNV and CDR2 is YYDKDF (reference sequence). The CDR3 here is CATSRAQLEQFF. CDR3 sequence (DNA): TGTGCCACCAGCAGAGCTCAGTTAGAGCAGTTCTTC.

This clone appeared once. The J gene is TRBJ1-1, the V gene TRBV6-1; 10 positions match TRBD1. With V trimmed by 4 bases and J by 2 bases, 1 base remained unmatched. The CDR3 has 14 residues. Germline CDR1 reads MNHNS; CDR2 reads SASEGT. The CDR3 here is CASSGQGANTEAFF. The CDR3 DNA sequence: TGTGCCAGCAGTGGACAGGGGGCAAACACTGAAGCTTTCTTT.

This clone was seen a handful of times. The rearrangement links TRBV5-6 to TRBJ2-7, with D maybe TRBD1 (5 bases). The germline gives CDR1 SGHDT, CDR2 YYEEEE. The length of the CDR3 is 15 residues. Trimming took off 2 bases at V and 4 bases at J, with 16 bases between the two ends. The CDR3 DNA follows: TGTGCCAGCAGCTTCCGACAGCCACCTTTTTACGAGCAGTACTTC. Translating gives CASSFRQPPFYEQYF.

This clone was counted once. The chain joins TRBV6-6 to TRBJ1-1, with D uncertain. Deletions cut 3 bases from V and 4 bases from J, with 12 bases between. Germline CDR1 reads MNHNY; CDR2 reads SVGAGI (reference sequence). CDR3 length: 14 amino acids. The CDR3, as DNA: TGTGCCAGCAGTTATGGAGGGAAGGGCACTGAAGCTTTCTTT. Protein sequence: CASSYGGKGTEAFF.

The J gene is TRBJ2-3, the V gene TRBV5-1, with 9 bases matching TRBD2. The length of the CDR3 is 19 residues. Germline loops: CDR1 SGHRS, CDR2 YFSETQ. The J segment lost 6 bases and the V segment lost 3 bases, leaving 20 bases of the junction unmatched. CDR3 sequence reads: CASSSTWRGGRGVLDTQYF. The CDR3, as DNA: TGCGCCAGCAGCTCCACTTGGCGGGGGGGCCGAGGAGTTCTGGATACGCAGTATTTT.

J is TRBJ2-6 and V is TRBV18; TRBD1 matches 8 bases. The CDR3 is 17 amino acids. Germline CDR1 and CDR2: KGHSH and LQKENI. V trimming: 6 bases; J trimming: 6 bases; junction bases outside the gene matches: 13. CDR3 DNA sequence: TGTGCCAGCTCCCCAGAGGGACAGGCTTATTTGGCCAACGTCCTGACTTTC. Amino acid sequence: CASSPEGQAYLANVLTF.

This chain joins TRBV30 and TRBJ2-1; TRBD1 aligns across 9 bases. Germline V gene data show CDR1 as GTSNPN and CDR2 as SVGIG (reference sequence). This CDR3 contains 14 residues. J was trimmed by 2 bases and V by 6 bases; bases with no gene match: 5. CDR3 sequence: CACRGQGPYNEQFF. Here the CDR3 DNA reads TGTGCCTGCCGGGGACAGGGTCCCTACAATGAGCAGTTCTTC. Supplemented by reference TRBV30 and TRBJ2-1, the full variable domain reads SQTIHQWPATLVQPVGSPLSLECTVEGTSNPNLYWYRQAAGRGLQLLFYSVGIGQISSEVPQNLSASRPQDRQFILSSKKLLLSDSGFYLCACRGQGPYNEQFFGPGTRLTVL.

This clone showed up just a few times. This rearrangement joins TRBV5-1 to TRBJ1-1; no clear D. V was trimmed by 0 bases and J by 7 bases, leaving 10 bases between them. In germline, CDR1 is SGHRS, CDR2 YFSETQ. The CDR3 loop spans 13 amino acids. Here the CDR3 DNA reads TGCGCCAGCAGCTTGGAGGTAGACTTTGAAGCTTTCTTT. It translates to CASSLEVDFEAFF.

This CDR3 is CASSQENKWGNTIYF. The CDR3 bases are TGTGCCAGCAGCCAAGAGAACAAATGGGGAAACACCATATATTTT. The J gene is TRBJ1-3, the V gene TRBV14; D unclear. The germline V gene encodes CDR1 SGHDN and CDR2 FVKESK. Trimming shortened V by 0 bases and J by 4 bases, and 10 bases separated the two germline ends. The CDR3 sequence is 15 residues long.

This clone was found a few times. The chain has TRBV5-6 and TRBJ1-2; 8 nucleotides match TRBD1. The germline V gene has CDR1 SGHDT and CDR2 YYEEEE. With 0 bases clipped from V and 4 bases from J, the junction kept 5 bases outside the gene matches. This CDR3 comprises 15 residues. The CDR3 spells CASSLVGQGSYGYTF. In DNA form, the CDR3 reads TGTGCCAGCAGCTTGGTAGGACAGGGCTCCTATGGCTACACCTTC.

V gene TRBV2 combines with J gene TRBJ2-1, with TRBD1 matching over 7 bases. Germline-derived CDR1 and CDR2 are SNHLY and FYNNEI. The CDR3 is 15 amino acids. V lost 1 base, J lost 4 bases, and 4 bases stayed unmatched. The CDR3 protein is CASSEDRGSYNEQFF. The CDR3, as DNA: TGTGCCAGCAGTGAAGACAGGGGAAGTTACAATGAGCAGTTCTTC.

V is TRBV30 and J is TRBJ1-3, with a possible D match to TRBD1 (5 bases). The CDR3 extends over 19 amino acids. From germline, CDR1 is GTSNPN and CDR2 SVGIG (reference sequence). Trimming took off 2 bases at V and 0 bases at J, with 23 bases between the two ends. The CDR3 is CAWSRGGTWKTSSGNTIYF. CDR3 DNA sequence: TGTGCCTGGAGTAGAGGTGGGACTTGGAAGACAAGCTCTGGAAACACCATATATTTT.

The CDR3 sequence: CASSVAGGQPQHF. The CDR3 DNA is TGTGCCAGCAGTGTTGCAGGGGGACAGCCCCAGCATTTT. The rearrangement links TRBV5-6 to TRBJ1-5, with 7 bases fitting TRBD1. Germline values: CDR1 SGHDT, CDR2 YYEEEE. The length of the CDR3 is 13 residues. J was trimmed by 7 bases and V by 5 bases; bases with no gene match: 6.

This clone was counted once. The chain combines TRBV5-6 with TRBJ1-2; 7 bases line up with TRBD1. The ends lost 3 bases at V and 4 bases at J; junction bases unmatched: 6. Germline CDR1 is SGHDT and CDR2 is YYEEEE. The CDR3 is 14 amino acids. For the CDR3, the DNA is TGTGCCAGCAGCTCGTTACAGGGGCGCTATGGCTACACCTTC. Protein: CASSSLQGRYGYTF.

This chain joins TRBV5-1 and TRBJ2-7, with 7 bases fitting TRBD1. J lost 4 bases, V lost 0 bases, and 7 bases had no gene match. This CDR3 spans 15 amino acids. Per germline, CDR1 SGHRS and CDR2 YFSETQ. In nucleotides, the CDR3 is TGCGCCAGCAGCTTGGTCCGGGACAGAAGATACGAGCAGTACTTC. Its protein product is CASSLVRDRRYEQYF.

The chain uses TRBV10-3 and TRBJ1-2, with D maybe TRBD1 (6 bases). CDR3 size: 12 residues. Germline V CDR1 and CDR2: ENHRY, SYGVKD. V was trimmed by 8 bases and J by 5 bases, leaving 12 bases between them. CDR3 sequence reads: CAIPGDIYGYTF. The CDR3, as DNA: TGTGCCATCCCAGGGGATATTTATGGCTACACCTTC.

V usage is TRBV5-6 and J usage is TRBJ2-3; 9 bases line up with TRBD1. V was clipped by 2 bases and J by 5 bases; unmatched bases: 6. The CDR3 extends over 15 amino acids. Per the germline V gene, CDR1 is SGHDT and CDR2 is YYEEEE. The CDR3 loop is CASSFGTGKVDTQYF. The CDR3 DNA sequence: TGTGCCAGCAGCTTCGGGACAGGGAAGGTAGATACGCAGTATTTT.

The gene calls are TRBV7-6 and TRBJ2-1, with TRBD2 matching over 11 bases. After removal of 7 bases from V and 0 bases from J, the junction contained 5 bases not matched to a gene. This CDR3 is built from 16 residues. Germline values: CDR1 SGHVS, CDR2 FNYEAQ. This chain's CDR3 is CASTLAGGLSYNEQFF. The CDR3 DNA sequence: TGTGCCAGCACCCTAGCGGGAGGCCTCTCCTACAATGAGCAGTTCTTC.

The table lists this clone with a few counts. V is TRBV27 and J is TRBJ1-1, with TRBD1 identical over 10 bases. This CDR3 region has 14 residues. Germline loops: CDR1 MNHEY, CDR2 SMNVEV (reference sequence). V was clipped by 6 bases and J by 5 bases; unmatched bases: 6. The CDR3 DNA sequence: TGTGCCAGCAGATCCTGGGGACAGGGGACTGAAGCTTTCTTT. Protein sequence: CASRSWGQGTEAFF.

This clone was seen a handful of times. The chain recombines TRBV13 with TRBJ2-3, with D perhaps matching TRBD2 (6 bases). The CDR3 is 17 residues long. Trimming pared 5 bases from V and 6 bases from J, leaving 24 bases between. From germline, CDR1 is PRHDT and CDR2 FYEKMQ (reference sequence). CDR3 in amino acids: CASSRRLVTGTRDTQYF. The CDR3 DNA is TGTGCCAGCAGCAGGCGACTAGTCACGGGAACTCGGGATACGCAGTATTTT.

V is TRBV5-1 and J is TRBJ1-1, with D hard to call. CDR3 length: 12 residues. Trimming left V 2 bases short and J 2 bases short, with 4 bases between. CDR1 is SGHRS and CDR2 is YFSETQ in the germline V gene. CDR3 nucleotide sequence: TGCGCCAGCAGCTTACAAAACACTGAAGCTTTCTTT. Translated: CASSLQNTEAFF.

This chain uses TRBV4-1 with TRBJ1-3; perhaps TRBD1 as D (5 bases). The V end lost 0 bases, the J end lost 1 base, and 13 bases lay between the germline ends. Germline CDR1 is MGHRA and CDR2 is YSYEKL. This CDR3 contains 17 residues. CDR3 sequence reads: CASSQDRGVPSGNTIYF. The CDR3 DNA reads TGCGCCAGCAGCCAAGATAGGGGCGTCCCATCTGGAAACACCATATATTTT.

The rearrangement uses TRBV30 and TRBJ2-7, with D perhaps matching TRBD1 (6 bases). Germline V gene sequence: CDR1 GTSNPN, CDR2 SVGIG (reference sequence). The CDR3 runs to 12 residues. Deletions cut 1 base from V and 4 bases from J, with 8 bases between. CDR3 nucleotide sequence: TGTGCCTGGAGTGCCACAGGGTACGAGCAGTACTTC. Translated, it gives CAWSATGYEQYF.

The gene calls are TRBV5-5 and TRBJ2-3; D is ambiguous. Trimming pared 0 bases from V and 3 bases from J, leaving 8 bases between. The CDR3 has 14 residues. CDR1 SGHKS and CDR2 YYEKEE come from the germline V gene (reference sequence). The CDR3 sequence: CASSLVLLTDTQYF. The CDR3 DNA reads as TGTGCCAGCAGCTTGGTTCTTTTGACAGATACGCAGTATTTT. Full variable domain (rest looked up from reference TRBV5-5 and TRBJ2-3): DAGVTQSPTHLIKTRGQQVTLRCSPISGHKSVSWYQQVLGQGPQFIFQYYEKEERGRGNFPDRFSARQFPNYSSELNVNALLLGDSALYLCASSLVLLTDTQYFGPGTRLTVL.

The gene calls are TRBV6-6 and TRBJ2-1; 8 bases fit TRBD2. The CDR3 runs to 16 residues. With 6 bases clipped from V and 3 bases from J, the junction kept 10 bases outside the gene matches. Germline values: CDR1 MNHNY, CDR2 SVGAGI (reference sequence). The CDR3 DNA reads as TGTGCCAGCAGGGGATCCTTAGCGGGATTCTACAATGAGCAGTTCTTC. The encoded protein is CASRGSLAGFYNEQFF.

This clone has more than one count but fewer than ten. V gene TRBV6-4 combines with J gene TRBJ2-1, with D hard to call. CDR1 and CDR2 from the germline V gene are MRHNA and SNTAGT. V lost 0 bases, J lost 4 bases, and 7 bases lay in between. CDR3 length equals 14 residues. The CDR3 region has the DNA TGTGCCAGCAGTGACTCTGGCGGATACAATGAGCAGTTCTTC. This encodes CASSDSGGYNEQFF.

In DNA, the CDR3 is TGTGCCAGCAGCAACCGACAGGGGGCTCCCGAGCAGTACTTC. Protein product: CASSNRQGAPEQYF. The chain employs TRBV7-2 and TRBJ2-7; 10 bases align to TRBD1. Germline CDR1 is SGHTA and CDR2 is FQGNSA. This CDR3 has 14 amino acids. V lost 5 bases, J lost 6 bases, and 7 bases stayed unmatched.

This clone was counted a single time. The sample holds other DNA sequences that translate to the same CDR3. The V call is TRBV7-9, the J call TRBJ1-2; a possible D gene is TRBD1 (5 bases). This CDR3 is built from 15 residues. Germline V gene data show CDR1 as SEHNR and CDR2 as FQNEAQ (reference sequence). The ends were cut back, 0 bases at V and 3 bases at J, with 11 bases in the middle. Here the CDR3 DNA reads TGTGCCAGCAGCTTAGCGGGGCAGCCTGACTATGGCTACACCTTC. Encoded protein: CASSLAGQPDYGYTF.

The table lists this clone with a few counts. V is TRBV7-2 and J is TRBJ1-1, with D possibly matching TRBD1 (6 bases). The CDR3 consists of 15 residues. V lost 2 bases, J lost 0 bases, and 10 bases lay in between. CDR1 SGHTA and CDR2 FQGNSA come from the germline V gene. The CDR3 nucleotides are TGTGCCAGCAGCTTATCGACAGGTGTGAACACTGAAGCTTTCTTT. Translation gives CASSLSTGVNTEAFF.